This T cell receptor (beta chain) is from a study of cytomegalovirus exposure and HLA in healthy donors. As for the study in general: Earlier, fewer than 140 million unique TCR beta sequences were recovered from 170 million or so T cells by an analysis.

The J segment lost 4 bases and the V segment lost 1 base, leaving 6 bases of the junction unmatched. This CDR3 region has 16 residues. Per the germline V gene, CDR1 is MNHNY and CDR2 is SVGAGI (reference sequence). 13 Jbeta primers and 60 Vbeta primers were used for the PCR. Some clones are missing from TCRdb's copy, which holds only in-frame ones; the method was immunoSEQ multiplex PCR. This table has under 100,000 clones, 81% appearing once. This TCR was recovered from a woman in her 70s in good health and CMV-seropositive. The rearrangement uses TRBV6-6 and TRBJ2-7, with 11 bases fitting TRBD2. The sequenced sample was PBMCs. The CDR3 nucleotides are TGTGCCAGCAGTTACTATGGGACTAGCGGCCCTTACGAGCAGTACTTC. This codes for CASSYYGTSGPYEQYF.